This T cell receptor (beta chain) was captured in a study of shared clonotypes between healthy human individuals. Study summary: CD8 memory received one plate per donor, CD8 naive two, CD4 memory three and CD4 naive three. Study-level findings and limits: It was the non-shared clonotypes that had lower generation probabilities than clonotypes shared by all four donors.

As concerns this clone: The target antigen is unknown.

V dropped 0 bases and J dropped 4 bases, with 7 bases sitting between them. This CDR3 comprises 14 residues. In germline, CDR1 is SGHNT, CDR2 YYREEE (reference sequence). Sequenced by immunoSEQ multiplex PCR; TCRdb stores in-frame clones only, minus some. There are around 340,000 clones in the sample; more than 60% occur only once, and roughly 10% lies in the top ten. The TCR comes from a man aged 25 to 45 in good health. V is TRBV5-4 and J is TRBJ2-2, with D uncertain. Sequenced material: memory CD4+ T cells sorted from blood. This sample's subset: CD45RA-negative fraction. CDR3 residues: CASSLEALTGELFF. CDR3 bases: TGTGCCAGCAGCTTGGAAGCCCTCACCGGGGAGCTGTTTTTT.